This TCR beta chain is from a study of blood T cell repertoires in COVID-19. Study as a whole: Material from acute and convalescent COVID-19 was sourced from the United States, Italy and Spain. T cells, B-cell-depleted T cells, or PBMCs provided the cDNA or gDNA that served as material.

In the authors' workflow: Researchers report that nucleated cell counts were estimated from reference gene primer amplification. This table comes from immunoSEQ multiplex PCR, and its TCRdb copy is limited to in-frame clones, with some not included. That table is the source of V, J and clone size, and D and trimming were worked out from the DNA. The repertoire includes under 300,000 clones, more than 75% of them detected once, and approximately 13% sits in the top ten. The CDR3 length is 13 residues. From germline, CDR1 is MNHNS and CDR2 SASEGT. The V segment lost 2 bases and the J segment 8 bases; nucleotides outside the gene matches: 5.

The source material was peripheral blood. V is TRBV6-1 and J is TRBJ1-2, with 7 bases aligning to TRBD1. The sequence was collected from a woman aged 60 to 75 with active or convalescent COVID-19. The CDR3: CASSERQGVGYTF. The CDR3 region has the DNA TGTGCCAGCAGTGAACGACAGGGAGTAGGCTACACCTTC.